These 8 T cell receptor beta chains were sequenced from one sample in a study of shared clonotypes between healthy human individuals. Some clones are missing from TCRdb's copy, which holds only in-frame ones; the method was immunoSEQ multiplex PCR. The sample has 2 million to 2.5 million clones; approximately 95% are singletons. Sequenced sample: naive CD4+ T cells from PBMCs. Subset described: CD45RA+ positively selected. These receptors came from a man between 18 and 29 years old in good health. Some clones in this sample may be carry-over from other donors' samples.

The chain links TRBV15 to TRBJ1-5; D unresolved. The CDR3 spans 12 residues. Deletions cut 0 bases from V and 5 bases from J, with 2 bases between. Germline values: CDR1 LNHNV, CDR2 YYDKDF (reference sequence). The CDR3 protein is CATSRDDQPQHF. DNA of the CDR3: TGTGCCACCAGCAGAGACGATCAGCCCCAGCATTTT.

The rearrangement links TRBV7-9 to TRBJ2-7; 10 nucleotides agree with TRBD2. CDR1 is SEHNR and CDR2 is FQNEAQ in the germline V gene (reference sequence). The CDR3 is 16 residues long. The V and J ends lost 2 bases and 1 base, in that order; junction bases with no gene match: 5. The chain's CDR3 is CASSLTRTSGSYEQYF. CDR3 coding DNA: TGTGCCAGCAGCTTAACCCGGACTAGCGGTTCCTACGAGCAGTACTTC.

Note on this clone: This same CDR3 is encoded by further DNA sequences in the sample. The rearrangement uses TRBV29-1 and TRBJ2-3, with D hard to call. Deletions cut 6 bases from V and 2 bases from J, with 3 bases between. The CDR3 has 10 residues. Per germline, CDR1 SQVTM and CDR2 ANQGSEA. CDR3 in DNA: TGCAGCGTGGCCACAGATACGCAGTATTTT. Residues: CSVATDTQYF.

The V and J genes are TRBV5-6 and TRBJ2-1; a weak D match, TRBD1 (5 bases). Germline V gene data show CDR1 as SGHDT and CDR2 as YYEEEE. The CDR3 is made up of 12 amino acids. V dropped 0 bases and J dropped 8 bases, with 6 bases sitting between them. CDR3 nucleotide sequence: TGTGCCAGCAGCTTGGCCAGGGATGAGCAGTTCTTC. Its translation is CASSLARDEQFF.

The gene calls are TRBV30 and TRBJ1-2, with D uncertain. Trimming cost V 3 bases and J 8 bases, with 10 bases left between them. Germline CDR1 and CDR2: GTSNPN and SVGIG (reference sequence). CDR3 length: 11 amino acids. The CDR3 region has the DNA TGTGCCTGGAGCCCCAGCGGAGGCTACACCTTC. Translation: CAWSPSGGYTF. The whole variable domain, filled in from reference TRBV30 and TRBJ1-2, reads SQTIHQWPATLVQPVGSPLSLECTVEGTSNPNLYWYRQAAGRGLQLLFYSVGIGQISSEVPQNLSASRPQDRQFILSSKKLLLSDSGFYLCAWSPSGGYTFGSGTRLTVV.

The rearrangement links TRBV7-3 to TRBJ2-2, with TRBD2 matching 8 bases. Unmatched junction bases numbered 7, after V lost 1 base and J lost 6 bases. This CDR3 is built from 16 residues. Germline loops: CDR1 SGHTA, CDR2 FQGTGA. The chain's CDR3 is CASSLMGGLDAGELFF. CDR3 DNA sequence: TGTGCCAGCAGCTTAATGGGGGGACTAGACGCCGGGGAGCTGTTTTTT.

The rearrangement uses TRBV9 and TRBJ2-6; D unresolved. The CDR3 sequence is 16 residues long. V was shortened by 0 bases and J by 4 bases, with 11 bases between the two germline ends. Per the germline V gene, CDR1 is SGDLS and CDR2 is YYNGEE. The CDR3 region is CASSVESGYGANVLTF. The CDR3 nucleotides read TGTGCCAGCAGCGTAGAGTCCGGGTACGGGGCCAACGTCCTGACTTTC.

In DNA, the CDR3 is TGTGCCAGCAGTTACTGGACAGAAGGAGTCCACGAGCAGTACTTC. Amino acids: CASSYWTEGVHEQYF. The chain uses TRBV6-5 and TRBJ2-7; D is perhaps TRBD1 (6 bases). V was clipped by 1 base and J by 5 bases, with 15 bases between them. This CDR3 contains 15 residues. Germline CDR1 is MNHEY and CDR2 is SVGAGI.